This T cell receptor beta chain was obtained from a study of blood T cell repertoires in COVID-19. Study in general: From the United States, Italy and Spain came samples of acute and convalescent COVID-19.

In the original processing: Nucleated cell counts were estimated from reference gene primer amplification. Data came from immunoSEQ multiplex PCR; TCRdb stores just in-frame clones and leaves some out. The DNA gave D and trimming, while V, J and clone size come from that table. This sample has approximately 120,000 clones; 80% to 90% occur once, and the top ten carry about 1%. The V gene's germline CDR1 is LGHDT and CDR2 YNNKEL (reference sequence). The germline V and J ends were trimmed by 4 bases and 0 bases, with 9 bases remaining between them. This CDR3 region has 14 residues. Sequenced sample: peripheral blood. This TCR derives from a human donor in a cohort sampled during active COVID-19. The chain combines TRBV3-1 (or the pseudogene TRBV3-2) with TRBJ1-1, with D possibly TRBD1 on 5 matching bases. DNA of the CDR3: TGTGCCAGCAGCCGCCGACAGCTGAACACTGAAGCTTTCTTT. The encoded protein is CASSRRQLNTEAFF.